A single sample gave rise to the 11 T cell receptor beta chains below, sequenced in a study of blood T cells in healthy people across ages. Through a sample-barcoded 5' primer and a J-beta primer mix, a second PCR was run for roughly 7 to 12 cycles. Each CDR3 protein gets one entry after TCRdb re-called the 5' RACE reads with MiXCR. The repertoire holds hundreds of thousands of distinct CDR3 sequences, with about 34% as singletons. The sequencing sample was made of blood. The receptors were sampled from a woman of 80 years or more in good health.

The chain couples TRBV28 to TRBJ1-5; 11 bases are a match to TRBD1. From germline, CDR1 is MDHEN and CDR2 SYDVKM. The CDR3 length is 16 residues. Trimming took 6 bases from V and 4 from J; bases not matched to a gene: 8. CDR3 coding DNA: TGTGCCAGCAGCCACTCCGGGACAGGGGGGAATCAGCCCCAGCATTTT. Protein: CASSHSGTGGNQPQHF.

This clonotype was recorded many times. The J gene is TRBJ2-7, the V gene TRBV6-2 or TRBV6-3; a possible D gene is TRBD2 (7 bases). This CDR3 is built from 13 residues. Germline assignment: CDR1 MNHEY and CDR2 SVGEGT. V was cut by 5 bases and J by 3 bases, with 11 bases left in between. CDR3: CASSRGAFYEQYF. CDR3 in DNA: TGTGCCAGCAGTCGGGGGGCCTTCTACGAGCAGTACTTC.

This clonotype was seen repeatedly, ten times or more. This chain connects TRBV10-3 to TRBJ2-5; no reliable D call. V was shortened by 10 bases and J by 2 bases, with 14 bases between the two germline ends. CDR3 length: 13 residues. The V gene's germline CDR1 is ENHRY and CDR2 SYGVKD. In DNA form, the CDR3 reads TGTGCCACCACTGCCGGGCAGCAAGAGACCCAGTACTTC. This codes for CATTAGQQETQYF.

This clonotype has just a few counts. The chain uses TRBV6-1 and TRBJ2-7, with 9 bases fitting TRBD1. CDR3 length: 13 amino acids. Germline values: CDR1 MNHNS, CDR2 SASEGT. With 11 bases clipped from V and 5 bases from J, the junction kept 10 bases outside the gene matches. Here the CDR3 reads CARVGTGLHEQYF. The CDR3, as DNA: TGTGCCCGGGTGGGGACAGGGTTACACGAGCAGTACTTC.

With respect to this clonotype: One end of the junction varies from germline; a read error may be responsible. The rearrangement links TRBV11-2 to TRBJ2-3, with 15 bases that match TRBD2. Germline CDR1 and CDR2: SGHAT and FQNNGV. This CDR3 is 20 amino acids long. This CDR3 reads CASSSSGTSGGWGSTDTRYF. Here the CDR3 DNA reads TGTGCCAGCAGCTCTTCCGGGACTAGCGGGGGGTGGGGGAGCACAGATACGCGGTATTTT.

The chain recombines TRBV10-3 with TRBJ2-5; 10 positions agree with TRBD1. The DNA end is a closer match to TRBJ2-7, so the J assignment may be wrong. CDR1 ENHRY and CDR2 SYGVKD come from the germline V gene. This CDR3 has 13 amino acids. The CDR3 sequence is CAISAGTGDEQYF. Written as DNA, the CDR3 is TGTGCCATCAGTGCTGGGACAGGGGACGAGCAGTACTTC.

This sequence joins TRBV19 and TRBJ1-6, with D unclear. Germline values: CDR1 LNHDA, CDR2 SQIVND (reference sequence). The CDR3 runs to 17 residues. The germline V and J ends were trimmed by 6 bases and 0 bases, with 15 bases remaining between them. This chain's CDR3 is CASSKTSTSSYNSPLHF. In nucleotides, the CDR3 is TGTGCCAGTAGCAAAACCTCGACGAGCTCCTATAATTCACCCCTCCACTTT.

This chain joins TRBV29-1 and TRBJ2-7; 8 bases fit TRBD1. The J call may be mistaken, given a closer DNA end match to TRBJ2-4. CDR3 length: 12 amino acids. Germline V gene sequence: CDR1 SQVTM, CDR2 ANQGSEA. The CDR3 is CSGRTGCRIQYF. The CDR3 bases are TGCAGCGGAAGGACAGGGTGCCGCATTCAGTACTTC.

In the case of this clonotype: A read error is possible here, since a much larger clone lies one base away. This chain links TRBV6-5 with TRBJ1-4, with 8 bases identical to TRBD1. There are 15 residues in the CDR3. After removal of 8 bases from V and 6 bases from J, the junction contained 11 bases not matched to a gene. Germline lookup yields CDR1 MNHEY and CDR2 SVGAGI. In DNA form, the CDR3 reads TGTGCCAGCGGTCCCGGGACAGGAATAGATGAAAAACTGTTTTTT. As protein: CASGPGTGIDEKLFF.

There are many counts of this clonotype. The CDR3 bases are TGTGCCAGCAGTTACGGGACCGCTGAGGTCGCCGAGCAGTACTTC. Translated: CASSYGTAEVAEQYF. V is TRBV27 and J is TRBJ2-7; TRBD1 or TRBD2 may be the D gene (5 bases each). This CDR3 contains 15 residues. Trimming took 4 bases from V and 6 from J, leaving 19 bases between them. Per germline, CDR1 MNHEY and CDR2 SMNVEV (reference sequence).

V usage is TRBV9 and J usage is TRBJ2-2, with D possibly matching TRBD2 (6 bases). CDR1 and CDR2 (germline): SGDLS, YYNGEE. Between the trimmed V and J ends, which lost 4 bases and 4 bases, there was a span of 17 bases. The CDR3 runs to 16 residues. The chain's CDR3 is CASSNRLAGPTGELFF. CDR3 DNA sequence: TGTGCCAGCAGCAACCGCCTCGCGGGGCCCACCGGGGAGCTGTTTTTT.